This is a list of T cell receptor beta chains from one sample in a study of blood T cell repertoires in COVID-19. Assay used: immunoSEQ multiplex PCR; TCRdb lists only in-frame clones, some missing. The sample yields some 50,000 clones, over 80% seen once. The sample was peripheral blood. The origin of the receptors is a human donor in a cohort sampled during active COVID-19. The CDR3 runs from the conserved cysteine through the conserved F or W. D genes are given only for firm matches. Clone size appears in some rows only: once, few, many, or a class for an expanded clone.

cdr3_nt: TGTGCCAGCAGAGGACCGGGAGATCTCTTGAGTGGCTACACCTTC; cdr3_aa: CASRGPGDLLSGYTF; j_call: TRBJ1-2; v_call: TRBV7-9; d_call: .; clone_size: .
cdr3_nt: TGTGCCAGCAGTCCGGGGAGCTCCTACGAGCAGTACTTC; cdr3_aa: CASSPGSSYEQYF; j_call: TRBJ2-7; v_call: TRBV6-6; d_call: .; clone_size: .
cdr3_nt: TGTGCCAGCAGCCAAGTAGCGCGGCACCCGGGGTACGAGCAGTACTTC; cdr3_aa: CASSQVARHPGYEQYF; j_call: TRBJ2-7; v_call: TRBV4-2; d_call: .; clone_size: .
cdr3_nt: TGTGCCAGCAGGTCCGGGAAGATTAGTGAGCAGTACTTC; cdr3_aa: CASRSGKISEQYF; j_call: TRBJ2-7; v_call: TRBV6-5; d_call: .; clone_size: .
cdr3_nt: TGTGCCACCAGCCCGACAGGGCGCTATGGCTACACCTTC; cdr3_aa: CATSPTGRYGYTF; j_call: TRBJ1-2; v_call: TRBV15; d_call: TRBD1; clone_size: once
cdr3_nt: TGTGCCAGCAGCCAACCCAATCCAGGGGGCGAAGAGACCCAGTACTTC; cdr3_aa: CASSQPNPGGEETQYF; j_call: TRBJ2-5; v_call: TRBV3-1/TRBV3-2; d_call: TRBD1; clone_size: .
cdr3_nt: TGCGCCAGCAGCCAAGGGGTAGCGGGGGGCACGAGTGGGCAGTATTTT; cdr3_aa: CASSQGVAGGTSGQYF; j_call: TRBJ2-3; v_call: TRBV4-1; d_call: TRBD2; clone_size: .
cdr3_nt: TGTGCCAGCAGTGAAGTGTGGGGAGATCAGCCCCAGCATTTT; cdr3_aa: CASSEVWGDQPQHF; j_call: TRBJ1-5; v_call: TRBV6-1; d_call: .; clone_size: .
cdr3_nt: TGTGCCAGCAGCCGCGGGACTAGCGGGGGGGCAACGATCTACGAGCAGTACTTC; cdr3_aa: CASSRGTSGGATIYEQYF; j_call: TRBJ2-7; v_call: TRBV4-2; d_call: TRBD2; clone_size: .
cdr3_nt: TGTGCCAGCAGTCCCCTGACAGGGTTCGACACCGGGGAGCTGTTTTTT; cdr3_aa: CASSPLTGFDTGELFF; j_call: TRBJ2-2; v_call: TRBV27; d_call: TRBD1; clone_size: once
cdr3_nt: TGTGCCACCAGTGAAGGGACAGGGGTTCGTGGAGAGACCCAGTACTTC; cdr3_aa: CATSEGTGVRGETQYF; j_call: TRBJ2-5; v_call: TRBV24-1; d_call: TRBD1; clone_size: .
cdr3_nt: TGTGCCAGCAGTGAAGTACAGGGAGAGACCCAGTACTTC; cdr3_aa: CASSEVQGETQYF; j_call: TRBJ2-5; v_call: TRBV6-1; d_call: .; clone_size: .
cdr3_nt: TGTGCCATCAGTGAGTCTAGCGGGGCCCTTTTCTACGAGCAGTACTTC; cdr3_aa: CAISESSGALFYEQYF; j_call: TRBJ2-7; v_call: TRBV10-3; d_call: TRBD2; clone_size: once
cdr3_nt: TGTGCCAGCGGGGGCAGACACATTGAAGCTTTCTTT; cdr3_aa: CASGGRHIEAFF; j_call: TRBJ1-1; v_call: TRBV3-1/TRBV3-2; d_call: .; clone_size: .
cdr3_nt: TGTGCCAGCAGCTTGGGCGGGGCGGGGGCGGACATTCAGTACTTC; cdr3_aa: CASSLGGAGADIQYF; j_call: TRBJ2-4; v_call: TRBV7-2; d_call: .; clone_size: .
cdr3_nt: TGTGCCAGCAGACGGACAGGGGAAGAGACCCAGTACTTC; cdr3_aa: CASRRTGEETQYF; j_call: TRBJ2-5; v_call: TRBV7-3; d_call: TRBD1; clone_size: .
cdr3_nt: TGTGCCAGCAGCCAAGGACCCGGGTCCTACAATGAGCAGTTCTTC; cdr3_aa: CASSQGPGSYNEQFF; j_call: TRBJ2-1; v_call: TRBV14; d_call: .; clone_size: .
cdr3_nt: TGTGCCACCAGCAGAGGACAGACGATCTATGGCTACACCTTC; cdr3_aa: CATSRGQTIYGYTF; j_call: TRBJ1-2; v_call: TRBV15; d_call: .; clone_size: .
cdr3_nt: TGTGCCAGCTCACCCCTCAAGGGGGTTCAGTACTTC; cdr3_aa: CASSPLKGVQYF; j_call: TRBJ2-4; v_call: TRBV18; d_call: .; clone_size: .
cdr3_nt: TGCGCCAGCAGCCAGTCGGGCCAGGGCGCAGATACGCAGTATTTT; cdr3_aa: CASSQSGQGADTQYF; j_call: TRBJ2-3; v_call: TRBV4-1; d_call: .; clone_size: few
cdr3_nt: TGTGCCAGCAGCGTACGAGCGGGAGAATACGAGCAGTACTTC; cdr3_aa: CASSVRAGEYEQYF; j_call: TRBJ2-7; v_call: TRBV9; d_call: TRBD2; clone_size: .
cdr3_nt: TGTGCCAGCAGTGATTTGGACCCACGGGGTGAAAAACTGTTTTTT; cdr3_aa: CASSDLDPRGEKLFF; j_call: TRBJ1-4; v_call: TRBV6-1; d_call: .; clone_size: once
cdr3_nt: TGTGCCAGCAACCAACAGGGCCTCAGCAATCAGCCCCAGCATTTT; cdr3_aa: CASNQQGLSNQPQHF; j_call: TRBJ1-5; v_call: TRBV7-2; d_call: .; clone_size: .
cdr3_nt: TGTGCCAGTACCTCTACTGAGGACACTGAAGCTTTCTTT; cdr3_aa: CASTSTEDTEAFF; j_call: TRBJ1-1; v_call: TRBV19; d_call: .; clone_size: .
cdr3_nt: TGCAGTGCTATTGACCCGAGGGACAGAAGGGAGACCCAGTACTTC; cdr3_aa: CSAIDPRDRRETQYF; j_call: TRBJ2-5; v_call: TRBV20-1; d_call: TRBD1; clone_size: .
cdr3_nt: TGTGCCAGCAGCTCGGGACAGGCGAACACCGGGGAGCTGTTTTTT; cdr3_aa: CASSSGQANTGELFF; j_call: TRBJ2-2; v_call: TRBV7-2; d_call: TRBD1; clone_size: .
cdr3_nt: TGTGCCAGCAGGTCGGAGGGAAACACCATATATTTT; cdr3_aa: CASRSEGNTIYF; j_call: TRBJ1-3; v_call: TRBV3-1/TRBV3-2; d_call: .; clone_size: .
cdr3_nt: TGTGCCAGCAGCTTAGGGTTAGGGACAGACGCAGATACGCAGTATTTT; cdr3_aa: CASSLGLGTDADTQYF; j_call: TRBJ2-3; v_call: TRBV7-3; d_call: TRBD1; clone_size: .
cdr3_nt: TGCGCCAGCAGCTATGGACTAGCGGGAGGATCGGCCGGGGAGCTGTTTTTT; cdr3_aa: CASSYGLAGGSAGELFF; j_call: TRBJ2-2; v_call: TRBV5-1; d_call: TRBD2; clone_size: .
cdr3_nt: TGTGCCAGCAGTTTACCCGGGACAGGCGGGGTCAGCAATCAGCCCCAGCATTTT; cdr3_aa: CASSLPGTGGVSNQPQHF; j_call: TRBJ1-5; v_call: TRBV28; d_call: TRBD1; clone_size: .
cdr3_nt: TGTGCCAGCTCACTATCCCCCCCTGCAACTAATGAAAAACTGTTTTTT; cdr3_aa: CASSLSPPATNEKLFF; j_call: TRBJ1-4; v_call: TRBV18; d_call: .; clone_size: .
cdr3_nt: TGTGCTAGTGCGACAGGGAGCTACGAGCAGTACTTC; cdr3_aa: CASATGSYEQYF; j_call: TRBJ2-7; v_call: TRBV12-5; d_call: TRBD1; clone_size: .
cdr3_nt: TGTGCCACCAGCAGAGATCTGGGCGGGAGTACGAACACCGGGGAGCTGTTTTTT; cdr3_aa: CATSRDLGGSTNTGELFF; j_call: TRBJ2-2; v_call: TRBV15; d_call: TRBD2; clone_size: once
cdr3_nt: TGTGCCAGTAGTGGGCAGGGATACATTCAGTACTTC; cdr3_aa: CASSGQGYIQYF; j_call: TRBJ2-4; v_call: TRBV19; d_call: .; clone_size: .
cdr3_nt: TGTGCCAGCTCCCGCGGACAGGGCAATCAGCCCCAGCATTTT; cdr3_aa: CASSRGQGNQPQHF; j_call: TRBJ1-5; v_call: TRBV18; d_call: TRBD1; clone_size: .
cdr3_nt: TGCGCCAGCAGGGGGACTGTTAACAATGAGCAGTTCTTC; cdr3_aa: CASRGTVNNEQFF; j_call: TRBJ2-1; v_call: TRBV10-2; d_call: .; clone_size: .
cdr3_nt: TGTGCCAGCAGCGGCCGACAGGCCATCAACTATGGCTACACCTTC; cdr3_aa: CASSGRQAINYGYTF; j_call: TRBJ1-2; v_call: TRBV9; d_call: .; clone_size: .
cdr3_nt: TGTGCCAGCAGCGAGACGTTCGGGGGAAGCGTTGAAAAACTGTTTTTT; cdr3_aa: CASSETFGGSVEKLFF; j_call: TRBJ1-4; v_call: TRBV7-9; d_call: .; clone_size: .
cdr3_nt: TGCGCCAGCAGCTTGGTAGACGAGCAGTACTTC; cdr3_aa: CASSLVDEQYF; j_call: TRBJ2-7; v_call: TRBV5-1; d_call: .; clone_size: .
cdr3_nt: TGTGCCAGCAGTTCCCCAGCGGGAGCCTCGGGTAATGAGCAGTTCTTC; cdr3_aa: CASSSPAGASGNEQFF; j_call: TRBJ2-1; v_call: TRBV6-5; d_call: TRBD2; clone_size: .
cdr3_nt: TGTGCCAGCAGTTTGGGTGCGGGACTAGCGGGGGTTCAGCAGTACTTC; cdr3_aa: CASSLGAGLAGVQQYF; j_call: TRBJ2-7; v_call: TRBV6-5; d_call: TRBD2; clone_size: .
cdr3_nt: TGTGCCAGCAGCCAGACAGAGAACACTGAAGCTTTCTTT; cdr3_aa: CASSQTENTEAFF; j_call: TRBJ1-1; v_call: TRBV27; d_call: .; clone_size: .
cdr3_nt: TGTGCCAGCAGCCAACGACTGGGACAGGGGAACCGTGAGCAGTTCTTC; cdr3_aa: CASSQRLGQGNREQFF; j_call: TRBJ2-1; v_call: TRBV14; d_call: TRBD1; clone_size: .
cdr3_nt: TGTGCCAGCAGTGCACTAGCGGGGGTGGTCACAGATACGCAGTATTTT; cdr3_aa: CASSALAGVVTDTQYF; j_call: TRBJ2-3; v_call: TRBV6-2/TRBV6-3; d_call: TRBD2; clone_size: once
cdr3_nt: TGTGCCAGCTCACCACCGGGAGTAAGCACAGATACGCAGTATTTT; cdr3_aa: CASSPPGVSTDTQYF; j_call: TRBJ2-3; v_call: TRBV18; d_call: .; clone_size: .
cdr3_nt: TGTGCCAGCAGGAGCGCAGGGTTAGAGACCCAGTACTTC; cdr3_aa: CASRSAGLETQYF; j_call: TRBJ2-5; v_call: TRBV12-3/TRBV12-4; d_call: .; clone_size: .
cdr3_nt: TGTGCCAGCGGGACAGCTGCTCGAGACGAGCAGTACTTC; cdr3_aa: CASGTAARDEQYF; j_call: TRBJ2-7; v_call: TRBV25-1; d_call: TRBD1; clone_size: .
cdr3_nt: TGTGCCAGCAGCGTCTCAGCCGGGACTAGCCCCGGAGGCAACGAGCAGTACTTC; cdr3_aa: CASSVSAGTSPGGNEQYF; j_call: TRBJ2-7; v_call: TRBV9; d_call: TRBD2; clone_size: .
cdr3_nt: TGTGCCAGCATTCTAGGGCTAGGGGGGGGTAATGAGCAGTTCTTC; cdr3_aa: CASILGLGGGNEQFF; j_call: TRBJ2-1; v_call: TRBV2; d_call: .; clone_size: once
cdr3_nt: TGTGCCAGCAGCCATCGACTAGATGGCACAGATACGCAGTATTTT; cdr3_aa: CASSHRLDGTDTQYF; j_call: TRBJ2-3; v_call: TRBV14; d_call: .; clone_size: .
cdr3_nt: TGTGCCAGCAGCTTAGCTGCGGGTGAGGTCGGCGAGCAGTACTTC; cdr3_aa: CASSLAAGEVGEQYF; j_call: TRBJ2-7; v_call: TRBV7-2; d_call: .; clone_size: .
cdr3_nt: TGCGCCAGCAGCTTGGGTCGAGGACTCCTGAACACCGGGGAGCTGTTTTTT; cdr3_aa: CASSLGRGLLNTGELFF; j_call: TRBJ2-2; v_call: TRBV5-1; d_call: .; clone_size: .
cdr3_nt: TGCGCCAGCAGCTTTAATTTTGGACAGAACTATGGCTACACCTTC; cdr3_aa: CASSFNFGQNYGYTF; j_call: TRBJ1-2; v_call: TRBV5-1; d_call: .; clone_size: .
cdr3_nt: TGTGCCAGCAGTTCGCCCGAGGGAGGCTACACCTTC; cdr3_aa: CASSSPEGGYTF; j_call: TRBJ1-2; v_call: TRBV6-6; d_call: .; clone_size: .